This T cell receptor beta chain came from a study of blood T cell repertoires in COVID-19. Study details: From the United States, Italy and Spain came samples of acute and convalescent COVID-19. T cells, B-cell-depleted T cells, or PBMCs supplied cDNA or gDNA.

In the study's own analysis: From reference gene primer amplification, estimates of nucleated cell counts were derived. Repertoires were generated with immunoSEQ multiplex PCR, while TCRdb's copy carries only in-frame clones and drops some. V, J and clone size are those of that table, while D and trimming were read from the DNA. The sample lists roughly 80,000 clones, 88% occurring once. V lost 1 base and J lost 4; bases outside the gene matches: 2. CDR1 SGHRS and CDR2 YFSETQ come from the germline V gene. The CDR3 totals 15 residues. This chain joins TRBV5-1 and TRBJ1-4; 9 nucleotides agree with TRBD1. The origin of this receptor is a woman of 80 years or more with acute or convalescent COVID-19. Sample: peripheral blood. CDR3 sequence (DNA): TGCGCCAGCAGCTTGATGGGACAGGGTAATGAAAAACTGTTTTTT. This translates into CASSLMGQGNEKLFF.